The present TCR beta chain was sequenced within a study of CD8 T cells in ankylosing spondylitis. As regards this clonotype: The antigen remains unidentified.

Study-level points and caveats: For ankylosing spondylitis blood, a TCR beta motif of under ten highly homologous variants appeared characteristic. Clones linked to the disease showed a CD8+ phenotype. They occurred at relatively low frequencies in peripheral blood.

TCRdb fed the 5' RACE reads into MiXCR, producing one record per CDR3 protein. The sample has roughly 670,000 distinct CDR3 sequences; over 15% are singletons. This TCR derives from a male donor with ankylosing spondylitis. Sequenced: blood, either unsorted or a sorted T cell fraction (not recorded which).

CDR3 in amino acids: CSASWQGGNTIYF. The CDR3 coding sequence is TGCAGTGCTAGCTGGCAGGGGGGAAACACCATATATTTT. This rearrangement joins TRBV20-1 to TRBJ1-3; TRBD1 is a possible D gene (6 bases). The germline V and J ends were trimmed by 3 bases and 4 bases, with 10 bases remaining between them. The germline gives CDR1 DFQATT, CDR2 SNEGSKA (reference sequence). This CDR3 is 13 amino acids long.